The clone carrying this T cell receptor (beta chain) was detected once. Authors' data handling: Amplified reference gene primers provided the basis for estimating nucleated cell counts. Profiling relied on immunoSEQ multiplex PCR, and the TCRdb table lists in-frame clones only, not all of them. The D gene and trimming were derived from the DNA, and the V and J assignments and clone size from that table. The sample records about 220,000 clones, 75% to 85% being singletons. The data belong to a study of blood T cell repertoires in COVID-19. Study in general: Samples of COVID-19 (acute and convalescent) were obtained from the United States, Italy and Spain. Sources were T cells, B-cell-depleted T cells, or PBMCs; the material itself was cDNA or gDNA.

Material: peripheral blood. The sequence was obtained from a woman in her seventies with COVID-19, enrolled during active disease.

CDR3 DNA sequence: TGTGCCAGCTCACCAGGCGGAGGAAGTACAGATACGCAGTATTTT. Residues: CASSPGGGSTDTQYF. This chain uses TRBV18 with TRBJ2-3; a possible D gene is TRBD2 (5 bases). Germline V gives CDR1 KGHSH, CDR2 LQKENI. V was shortened by 2 bases and J by 3 bases, with 12 bases between the two germline ends. The CDR3 extends over 15 amino acids.